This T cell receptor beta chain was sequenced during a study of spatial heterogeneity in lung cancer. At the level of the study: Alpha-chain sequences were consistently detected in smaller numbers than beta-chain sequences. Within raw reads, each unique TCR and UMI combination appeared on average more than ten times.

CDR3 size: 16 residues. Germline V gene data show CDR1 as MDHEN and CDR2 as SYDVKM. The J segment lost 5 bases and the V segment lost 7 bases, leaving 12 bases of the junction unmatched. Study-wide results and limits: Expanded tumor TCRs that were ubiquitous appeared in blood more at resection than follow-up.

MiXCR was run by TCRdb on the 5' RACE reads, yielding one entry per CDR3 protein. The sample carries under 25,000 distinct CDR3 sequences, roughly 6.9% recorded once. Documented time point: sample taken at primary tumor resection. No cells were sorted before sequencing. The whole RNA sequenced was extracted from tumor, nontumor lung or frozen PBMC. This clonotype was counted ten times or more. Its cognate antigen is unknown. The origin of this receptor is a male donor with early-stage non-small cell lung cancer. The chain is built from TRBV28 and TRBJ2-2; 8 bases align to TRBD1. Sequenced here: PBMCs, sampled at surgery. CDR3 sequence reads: CASTAPRDRGTGELFF. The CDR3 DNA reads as TGTGCCAGCACCGCCCCCCGAGACAGGGGTACCGGGGAGCTGTTTTTT.